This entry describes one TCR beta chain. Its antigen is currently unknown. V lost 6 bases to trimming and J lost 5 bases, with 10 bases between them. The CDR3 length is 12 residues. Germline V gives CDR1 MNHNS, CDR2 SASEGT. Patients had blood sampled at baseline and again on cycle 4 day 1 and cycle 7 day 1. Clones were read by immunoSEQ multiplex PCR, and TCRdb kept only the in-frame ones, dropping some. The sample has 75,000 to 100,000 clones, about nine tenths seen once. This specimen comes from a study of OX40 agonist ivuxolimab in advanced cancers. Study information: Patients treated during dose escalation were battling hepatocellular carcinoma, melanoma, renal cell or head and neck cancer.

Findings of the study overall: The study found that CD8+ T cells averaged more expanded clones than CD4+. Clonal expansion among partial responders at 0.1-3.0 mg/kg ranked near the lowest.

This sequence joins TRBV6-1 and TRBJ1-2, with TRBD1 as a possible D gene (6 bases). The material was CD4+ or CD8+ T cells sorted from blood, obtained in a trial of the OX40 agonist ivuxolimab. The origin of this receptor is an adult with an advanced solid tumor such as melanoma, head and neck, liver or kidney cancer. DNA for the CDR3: TGTGCCAGCAGAGGTACAGGGTATGGCTACACCTTC. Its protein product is CASRGTGYGYTF.